The 24 T cell receptor beta chains presented below share a single source sample, sequenced in a study of siplizumab effects on memory and regulatory T cells. Assay: immunoSEQ multiplex PCR; the TCRdb copy retains only in-frame clones and omits some. The sample records about 120,000 clones, 93% being singletons. Material for sequencing was non-Treg CD4+ T cells sorted from blood. The receptor set was obtained from a human donor in good health.

CDR3 in amino acids: CASTKGGTSSYNEQFF. In nucleotides, the CDR3 is TGTGCCAGCACCAAAGGGGGTACGAGCTCCTACAATGAGCAGTTCTTC. This chain connects TRBV6-6 to TRBJ2-1; D might be TRBD1 (6 bases). The CDR3 is 16 residues long. V was cut by 7 bases and J by 0 bases, with 16 bases left in between. CDR1 MNHNY and CDR2 SVGAGI come from the germline V gene (reference sequence).

The table lists this clone with a count of one. The chain joins TRBV5-1 to TRBJ2-1; 11 bases align to TRBD2. J gave up 0 bases and V 6 bases, and 5 bases lay outside the gene matches. Looked up from germline, CDR1 is SGHRS and CDR2 is YFSETQ. The CDR3 sequence is 16 residues long. This chain's CDR3 is CASTLTSGGSYNEQFF. DNA of the CDR3: TGCGCCAGCACCCTCACTAGCGGGGGCTCCTACAATGAGCAGTTCTTC. Together with reference TRBV5-1 and TRBJ2-1, the CDR3 gives the full variable domain: KAGVTQTPRYLIKTRGQQVTLSCSPISGHRSVSWYQQTPGQGLQFLFEYFSETQRNKGNFPGRFSGRQFSNSRSEMNVSTLELGDSALYLCASTLTSGGSYNEQFFGPGTRLTVL.

The chain carries TRBV7-9 and TRBJ2-7; 9 bases agree with TRBD1. The CDR3 loop spans 14 amino acids. Germline CDR1 reads SEHNR; CDR2 reads FQNEAQ (reference sequence). V lost 5 bases to trimming and J lost 4 bases; unmatched junction nucleotides: 6. The CDR3 nucleotides are TGTGCCAGCAGCCGAGGGACAGGGTTGTACGAGCAGTACTTC. Protein sequence: CASSRGTGLYEQYF.

The V gene is TRBV7-2, the J gene TRBJ1-2, with TRBD1 as a possible D gene (5 bases). From germline, CDR1 is SGHTA and CDR2 FQGNSA. The CDR3 is made up of 13 amino acids. Between the trimmed V and J ends, which lost 4 bases and 4 bases, there was a span of 10 bases. CDR3 sequence: CASSSDSLYGYTF. CDR3 in DNA: TGTGCCAGCAGCTCTGACAGCCTCTATGGCTACACCTTC.

This clone was detected once. The rearrangement joins TRBV16 to TRBJ2-7; 7 bases are a match to TRBD2. Germline V gives CDR1 KGHSY, CDR2 FQNENV. The CDR3 has 15 amino acids. V gave up 0 bases and J gave up 3 bases; unmatched junction bases: 5. CDR3 residues: CASSQSASGLYEQYF. In DNA form, the CDR3 reads TGTGCCAGCAGCCAATCGGCTAGCGGCCTCTACGAGCAGTACTTC.

The CDR3 region has the DNA TGTGCCAGCAGCTACTCCGGGACAGCTGTGAACACTGAAGCTTTCTTT. As protein: CASSYSGTAVNTEAFF. V is TRBV5-6 and J is TRBJ1-1; 7 positions match TRBD1. CDR1 SGHDT and CDR2 YYEEEE come from the germline V gene. CDR3 size: 16 residues. With V trimmed by 3 bases and J by 0 bases, 8 bases remained unmatched.

This chain joins TRBV9 and TRBJ1-3; D perhaps matches TRBD1 (5 bases). Trimming pared 0 bases from V and 2 bases from J, leaving 9 bases between. CDR1 is SGDLS, CDR2 YYNGEE, per germline. The CDR3 has 15 residues. CDR3 sequence: CASSVARDPGNTIYF. DNA of the CDR3: TGTGCCAGCAGCGTAGCCAGGGACCCTGGAAACACCATATATTTT.

The chain uses TRBV19 and TRBJ2-7, with D hard to call. The CDR3 sequence is 13 residues long. The V and J ends lost 6 bases and 2 bases respectively, with 11 bases between them. The V gene's germline CDR1 is LNHDA and CDR2 SQIVND (reference sequence). The CDR3 region has the DNA TGTGCCAGTAGGGACCAAACGGCCTACGAGCAGTACTTC. It yields the protein CASRDQTAYEQYF.

J is TRBJ2-3 and V is TRBV4-2, with D perhaps TRBD1 (5 bases). The V and J ends lost 3 bases and 0 bases respectively, with 19 bases between them. Germline V lookup: CDR1 LGHNA, CDR2 YNFKEQ. The CDR3 extends over 18 amino acids. CDR3 in DNA: TGTGCCAGCAGCCAGCTTCTCCTGGGGCAGGGCAGCACAGATACGCAGTATTTT. Its protein is CASSQLLLGQGSTDTQYF.

The table lists this clone with a count of one. The chain has TRBV6-6 and TRBJ1-1; D not resolved. This CDR3 contains 13 residues. Trimming pared 5 bases from V and 0 bases from J, leaving 7 bases between. Germline loops: CDR1 MNHNY, CDR2 SVGAGI (reference sequence). The CDR3 is CASSGALNTEAFF. DNA for the CDR3: TGTGCCAGCAGTGGAGCGTTGAACACTGAAGCTTTCTTT.

The V call is TRBV2, the J call TRBJ2-2, with TRBD1 as a possible D gene (6 bases). V shed 4 bases and J shed 5 bases, with 20 bases lying between them. The CDR3 is 17 amino acids. The germline V gene has CDR1 SNHLY and CDR2 FYNNEI. CDR3 DNA sequence: TGTGCCAGCAGTGCGGGTTGGTACTCAGGGGCTACCGGGGAGCTGTTTTTT. It encodes CASSAGWYSGATGELFF.

The rearrangement joins TRBV4-1 to TRBJ1-4; D is unresolved. The CDR3 sequence is 11 residues long. Germline V lookup: CDR1 MGHRA, CDR2 YSYEKL. V was clipped by 1 base and J by 13 bases, with 7 bases between them. The chain's CDR3 is CASSQAGVLFF. The CDR3 DNA sequence: TGCGCCAGCAGCCAAGCTGGGGTACTGTTTTTT.

This chain connects TRBV6-5 to TRBJ2-7; D is possibly TRBD1 or TRBD2 (5 bases each). Trimming took 7 bases from V and 3 from J, leaving 13 bases between them. CDR3 length: 13 amino acids. Germline V gene data show CDR1 as MNHEY and CDR2 as SVGAGI. The CDR3 loop reads CASTKRGDYEQYF. As DNA, the CDR3 is TGTGCCAGCACTAAGAGGGGCGACTACGAGCAGTACTTC.

This chain links TRBV6-1 with TRBJ1-2; D is uncertain. CDR1 and CDR2 (germline): MNHNS, SASEGT. Between the trimmed V and J ends, which lost 2 bases and 3 bases, there was a span of 4 bases. This CDR3 has 12 amino acids. DNA of the CDR3: TGTGCCAGCAGTGAAAGGGACTATGGCTACACCTTC. Translation gives CASSERDYGYTF.

The chain combines TRBV5-1 with TRBJ1-5, with D tentatively TRBD1 (6 bases). This CDR3 comprises 15 residues. V gave up 0 bases and J gave up 4 bases, with 11 bases separating them. The germline V gene has CDR1 SGHRS and CDR2 YFSETQ. The CDR3 loop reads CASSLDGTKNQPQHF. The CDR3 bases are TGCGCCAGCAGCTTGGACGGGACAAAGAATCAGCCCCAGCATTTT. Looking up the rest from reference TRBV5-1 and TRBJ1-5 gives the full variable domain: KAGVTQTPRYLIKTRGQQVTLSCSPISGHRSVSWYQQTPGQGLQFLFEYFSETQRNKGNFPGRFSGRQFSNSRSEMNVSTLELGDSALYLCASSLDGTKNQPQHFGDGTRLSIL.

The chain couples TRBV5-1 to TRBJ2-2; TRBD1 is a possible D gene (6 bases). V lost 6 bases to trimming and J lost 4 bases, with 22 bases between them. This CDR3 is built from 17 residues. Germline V gives CDR1 SGHRS, CDR2 YFSETQ. CDR3 residues: CASTPWWAGDPTGELFF. The CDR3 nucleotides read TGCGCCAGCACTCCCTGGTGGGCAGGGGACCCCACCGGGGAGCTGTTTTTT.

The chain employs TRBV10-3 and TRBJ2-5; D is ambiguous. There are 12 residues in the CDR3. CDR1 and CDR2 from the germline V gene are ENHRY and SYGVKD. The V end was cut by 5 bases, the J end by 5 bases, with 9 bases between. CDR3 bases: TGTGCCATCAGTCTAGTTGGGGAGACCCAGTACTTC. Translated, it gives CAISLVGETQYF.

This chain joins TRBV18 and TRBJ2-2; D is perhaps TRBD1 (5 bases). The CDR3 contains 15 residues. The V end lost 2 bases, the J end lost 3 bases, and 10 bases lay between the germline ends. The germline CDR1 and CDR2 sequences are KGHSH and LQKENI. In DNA form, the CDR3 reads TGTGCCAGCTCACCAACTCTAGGGGACACCGGGGAGCTGTTTTTT. Translating gives CASSPTLGDTGELFF.

The rearrangement uses TRBV15 and TRBJ1-5; no clear D gene. This CDR3 is 20 amino acids long. Trimming shortened V by 2 bases and J by 0 bases, and 23 bases separated the two germline ends. Germline V gene data show CDR1 as LNHNV and CDR2 as YYDKDF (reference sequence). CDR3 coding DNA: TGTGCCACCAGCAGACCGGGTGCCTACACGGATGGGGATAGCAATCAGCCCCAGCATTTT. Protein sequence: CATSRPGAYTDGDSNQPQHF.

The chain joins TRBV28 to TRBJ1-3; 7 bases agree with TRBD1. The germline CDR1 and CDR2 sequences are MDHEN and SYDVKM. The CDR3 is made up of 15 amino acids. The V segment lost 7 bases and the J segment 3 bases; nucleotides outside the gene matches: 9. DNA for the CDR3: TGTGCCAGCAATCAAGGGGGCGCGGGTGGAAACACCATATATTTT. This sequence encodes CASNQGGAGGNTIYF.

The chain couples TRBV28 to TRBJ1-2; D call uncertain. The germline V and J ends were trimmed by 5 bases and 4 bases, with 8 bases remaining between them. This CDR3 has 12 residues. CDR1 MDHEN and CDR2 SYDVKM come from the germline V gene. In DNA, the CDR3 is TGTGCCAGCAGTGGACGGACCTATGGCTACACCTTC. Its protein product is CASSGRTYGYTF.

The J gene is TRBJ2-2, the V gene TRBV6-1, with TRBD1 matching 7 bases. V trimming: 10 bases; J trimming: 0 bases; junction bases outside the gene matches: 8. The CDR3 spans 15 residues. Germline loops: CDR1 MNHNS, CDR2 SASEGT. DNA for the CDR3: TGTGCCACCGTGGGACAGACTACGAACACCGGGGAGCTGTTTTTT. Its protein product is CATVGQTTNTGELFF.

In DNA form, the CDR3 reads TGTGCCAGTAGACTAGTTGATACGCAGTATTTT. The encoded protein is CASRLVDTQYF. This chain links TRBV19 with TRBJ2-3; maybe TRBD2 (5 bases). V dropped 6 bases and J dropped 6 bases, with 7 bases sitting between them. CDR3 length equals 11 residues. The germline V gene encodes CDR1 LNHDA and CDR2 SQIVND (reference sequence).

The genes are TRBV6-5 and TRBJ1-1; TRBD1 might be the D (6 bases). CDR1 is MNHEY, CDR2 SVGAGI, per germline. CDR3 length equals 15 residues. With 4 bases removed from V and 1 base from J, the gap between germline ends came to 13 bases. This CDR3 is CASSSTGRANTEAFF. The DNA of the CDR3 is TGTGCCAGCAGTTCCACAGGGAGGGCGAACACTGAAGCTTTCTTT.